The T cell receptor (beta chain) under discussion was sequenced for a study of control samples from healthy donors and cancer patients. Produced via immunoSEQ multiplex PCR; TCRdb's table is partial and in-frame only. Recorded here are under 200,000 clones; the top ten clones represent more than 2%. This CDR3 spans 11 amino acids. Trimming removed 7 bases at V and 4 bases at J, with 8 bases between. Germline CDR1 MNHEY, CDR2 SVGAGI. This sequence was found in a woman under 40 in good health. V is TRBV6-5 and J is TRBJ2-7, with D maybe TRBD2 (5 bases). Material: blood. Here the CDR3 DNA reads TGTGCCAGCATTCGGGATTACGAGCAGTACTTC. Amino acid sequence: CASIRDYEQYF.